The 9 T cell receptor beta chains below were found in one sample sequenced in a study of beta chain features in type 1 diabetes. Study results and caveats: Type 1 diabetes patients had TCRB CDR3s that were shorter (moderately but significantly so) in all four CD4+ subsets.

Reverse transcription of all isolated RNA meant that expressed TCRB transcripts were sequenced. Libraries were prepared by immunoSEQ multiplex PCR; TCRdb keeps only in-frame clonotypes and omits some of them. This sample carries over 600,000 clones, approximately 13% of them seen once, and the ten largest clones take around 0.12%. No antigens are known for them. The sequencing input was naive CD4+ T cells from blood. Every receptor here comes from a man in his thirties or forties with type 1 diabetes.

This clone occurred a few times. The chain recombines TRBV11-3 with TRBJ2-2; D not resolved. The germline V and J ends were trimmed by 5 bases and 4 bases, with 11 bases remaining between them. The germline gives CDR1 SGHNT, CDR2 YENEEA. CDR3 size: 14 residues. The CDR3 region is CASSPGRITGELFF. CDR3 DNA: TGTGCCAGCAGCCCAGGACGGATCACCGGGGAGCTGTTTTTT.

The gene calls are TRBV6-5 and TRBJ1-4, with a weak D call TRBD1 (5 bases). Trimming removed 8 bases at V and 8 bases at J, with 15 bases between. CDR1 MNHEY and CDR2 SVGAGI come from the germline V gene. This CDR3 spans 13 amino acids. The CDR3 spells CASSVPRGEKLFF. CDR3 bases: TGTGCCAGCTCTGTCCCTAGGGGAGAAAAACTGTTTTTT.

The chain couples TRBV13 to TRBJ2-5; maybe TRBD1 (5 bases). The germline V and J ends were trimmed by 4 bases and 0 bases, with 6 bases remaining between them. Germline lookup yields CDR1 PRHDT and CDR2 FYEKMQ (reference sequence). The CDR3 runs to 13 residues. The CDR3 reads CASSSTDQETQYF. CDR3 sequence (DNA): TGTGCCAGCAGCTCGACAGACCAAGAGACCCAGTACTTC.

J is TRBJ2-1 and V is TRBV4-2; 10 nucleotides align to TRBD2. This CDR3 is 15 amino acids long. Unmatched junction bases numbered 13, after V lost 5 bases and J lost 12 bases. Per the germline V gene, CDR1 is LGHNA and CDR2 is YNFKEQ. This chain's CDR3 is CASSLASGGPGRQFF. CDR3 DNA: TGTGCCAGCAGCTTAGCTAGCGGGGGTCCAGGAAGGCAGTTCTTC.

The chain joins TRBV30 to TRBJ1-2, with 10 positions matching TRBD1. There are 15 residues in the CDR3. Germline V gene lookup returns CDR1 GTSNPN and CDR2 SVGIG (reference sequence). With 2 bases clipped from V and 8 bases from J, the junction kept 11 bases outside the gene matches. The CDR3 bases are TGTGCCTGGAGTTCACCCTCGGACAGGGGGAACGGCTACACCTTC. Translation: CAWSSPSDRGNGYTF. Together with reference TRBV30 and TRBJ1-2, the CDR3 gives the full variable domain: SQTIHQWPATLVQPVGSPLSLECTVEGTSNPNLYWYRQAAGRGLQLLFYSVGIGQISSEVPQNLSASRPQDRQFILSSKKLLLSDSGFYLCAWSSPSDRGNGYTFGSGTRLTVV.

This clone was seen just once. As DNA, the CDR3 is TGCGCCAGCAGCATCACAGGGGTCATGAACACTGAAGCTTTCTTT. Translated: CASSITGVMNTEAFF. This chain links TRBV5-1 with TRBJ1-1, with 7 nucleotides matching TRBD1. The CDR3 has 15 amino acids. V gave up 4 bases and J gave up 0 bases; unmatched junction bases: 6. The germline V gene has CDR1 SGHRS and CDR2 YFSETQ.

The chain links TRBV6-5 to TRBJ2-5; the match to TRBD1 covers 12 bases. This CDR3 spans 16 amino acids. Germline assignment: CDR1 MNHEY and CDR2 SVGAGI. J was trimmed by 4 bases and V by 2 bases; bases with no gene match: 5. CDR3 protein: CASSYTGQGAGETQYF. CDR3 sequence (DNA): TGTGCCAGCAGTTACACGGGACAGGGGGCAGGAGAGACCCAGTACTTC.

This clone was seen more than once but under ten times. The chain carries TRBV4-1 and TRBJ1-3; no clear D. CDR1 MGHRA and CDR2 YSYEKL come from the germline V gene. This CDR3 region has 16 residues. V was shortened by 5 bases and J by 2 bases, with 16 bases between the two germline ends. Here the CDR3 DNA reads TGCGCCAGCAGCGATTATCGGGGAAAGGCTGGAAACACCATATATTTT. Its protein product is CASSDYRGKAGNTIYF.

This clone was counted only a few times. Germline and junction disagree at one end, which may indicate a read error. V usage is TRBV20-1 and J usage is TRBJ2-5; D is unresolved. The CDR3 sequence is 10 residues long. Germline V lookup: CDR1 DFQATT, CDR2 SNEGSKA (reference sequence). The CDR3 loop reads CSVRKETQYF. CDR3 DNA: TGCAGTGTTAGAAAAGAGACCCAGTACTTC.